This TCR beta chain derives from a study of cytomegalovirus exposure and HLA in healthy donors. Amplification used 60 Vbeta primers and 13 Jbeta primers. Produced via immunoSEQ multiplex PCR; TCRdb's table is partial and in-frame only. Its table records around 64,000 clones. Per germline, CDR1 SNHLY and CDR2 FYNNEI. V gave up 8 bases and J gave up 7 bases, with 17 bases separating them. The CDR3 is made up of 14 amino acids. The sequence derives from a female donor in good health and CMV-seropositive. The rearrangement uses TRBV2 and TRBJ1-4; tentative D call: TRBD1 (5 bases). The sequenced material came from PBMCs. CDR3 loop: CASRMGGLGEKLFF. DNA for the CDR3: TGTGCCAGCCGAATGGGGGGACTGGGTGAAAAACTGTTTTTT.